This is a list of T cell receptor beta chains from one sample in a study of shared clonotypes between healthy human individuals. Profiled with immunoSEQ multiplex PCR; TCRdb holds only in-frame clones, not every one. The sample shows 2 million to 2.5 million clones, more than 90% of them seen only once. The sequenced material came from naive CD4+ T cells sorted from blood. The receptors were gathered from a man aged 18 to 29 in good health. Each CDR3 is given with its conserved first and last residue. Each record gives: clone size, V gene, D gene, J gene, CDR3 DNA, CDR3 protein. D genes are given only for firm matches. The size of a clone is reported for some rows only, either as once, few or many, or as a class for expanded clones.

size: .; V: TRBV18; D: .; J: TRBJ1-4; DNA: TGTGCCAGCTCACCTACCCATCCCGGGACCGCCCCTGAAAAACTGTTTTTT; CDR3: CASSPTHPGTAPEKLFF
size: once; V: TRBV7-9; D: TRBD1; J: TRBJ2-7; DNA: TGTGCCAGCAGCCTGATGACAGGGGGCCTCGAGCAGTACTTC; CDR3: CASSLMTGGLEQYF
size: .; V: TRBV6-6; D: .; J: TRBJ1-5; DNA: TGTGCCAGCAGTTCTAGAGACAGTGCTTTACAGCCCCAGCATTTT; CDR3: CASSSRDSALQPQHF
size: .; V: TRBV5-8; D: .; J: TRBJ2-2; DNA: TGTGCCAGCAGCTCGGGACTTATCAACACCGGGGAGCTGTTTTTT; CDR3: CASSSGLINTGELFF
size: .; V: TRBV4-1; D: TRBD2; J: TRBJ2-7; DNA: TGCGCCAGCAGCCCCGGACTAGCGGGAAGTTTAAGCTCCTACGAGCAGTACTTC; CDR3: CASSPGLAGSLSSYEQYF
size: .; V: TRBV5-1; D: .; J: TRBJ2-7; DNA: TGCGCCAGCAGCATTACAGGGGGGGTCTACGAGCAGTACTTC; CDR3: CASSITGGVYEQYF
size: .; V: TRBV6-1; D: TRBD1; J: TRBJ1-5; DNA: TGTGCCAGCATGGGGGGACAGTTAAATCAGCCCCAGCATTTT; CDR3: CASMGGQLNQPQHF
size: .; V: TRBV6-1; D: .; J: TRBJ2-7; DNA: TGTGCCACTCCTAAAGACAGGTCCCCCTACGAGCAGTACTTC; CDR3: CATPKDRSPYEQYF
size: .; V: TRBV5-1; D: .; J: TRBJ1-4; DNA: TGCGCCAGCAGCTCCGGGCCTAATGAAAAACTGTTTTTT; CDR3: CASSSGPNEKLFF
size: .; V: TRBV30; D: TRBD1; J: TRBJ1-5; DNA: TGTGCCTGGAGTCCGGACAGGGGACAGCCCCAGCATTTT; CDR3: CAWSPDRGQPQHF
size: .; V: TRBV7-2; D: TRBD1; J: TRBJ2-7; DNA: TGTGCCAGCAGCTTAGGAGGGGACAGCTCCTACGAGCAGTACTTC; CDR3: CASSLGGDSSYEQYF
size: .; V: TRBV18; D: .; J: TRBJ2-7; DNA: TGTGCCAGCTCACCCCCTGGTGGGGGCTACGAGCAGTACTTC; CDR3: CASSPPGGGYEQYF
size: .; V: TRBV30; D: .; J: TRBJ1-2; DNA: TGTGCCTGGAGTGTGGTACAGGGCGGTGGCTACACCTTC; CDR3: CAWSVVQGGGYTF
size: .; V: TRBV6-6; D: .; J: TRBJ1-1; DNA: TGTGCCAGCAGTCCCGAGATCCCTGGGACTGAAGCTTTCTTT; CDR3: CASSPEIPGTEAFF
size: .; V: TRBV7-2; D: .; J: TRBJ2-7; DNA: TGTGCCAGCAGCCCTTCGGGACACGCAGCCTACGAGCAGTACTTC; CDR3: CASSPSGHAAYEQYF
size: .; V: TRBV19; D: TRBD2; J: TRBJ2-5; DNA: TGTGCCAGTAGCGGCGGGGGAAGCCAAGAGACCCAGTACTTC; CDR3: CASSGGGSQETQYF
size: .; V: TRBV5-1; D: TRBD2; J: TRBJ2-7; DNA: TGCGCCAGCAGCTCCCCGACTGGTAGCGGGGGGGGACGCGAGCAGTACTTC; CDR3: CASSSPTGSGGGREQYF